The next 3 T cell receptor beta chains were all read from a single sample in a study of response to subunit inactivated influenza vaccine listed by TCRdb under 2018. The protocol used for the library was RT-PCR. TCRdb shows the sequencer as Illumina HiSeq 2500. Clones were called with MiXCR by TCRdb after fastp trimmed the public reads at Q25, and only in-frame beta chains were retained. Entries are consolidated by CDR3 protein sequence, retaining the most common genes and DNA. The sample table records about 780,000 distinct CDR3 sequences; approximately 18% of these occur just once. Of the sample, 11% falls within the top ten clones. The sequenced sample was PBMCs from blood, obtained roughly 5 days after vaccination. The receptor set was obtained from a man aged 50 to 59 who received an inactivated influenza vaccine. Donor details come from another sample of the same person, matched by shared clones.

This clonotype was detected only a few times. V and J are TRBV3-1 and TRBJ2-7; a possible D gene is TRBD2 (6 bases). The CDR3 sequence is 14 residues long. CDR1 is LGHDT and CDR2 is YNNKEL in the germline V gene (reference sequence). Trimming left V 1 base short and J 3 bases short, with 10 bases between. The CDR3 sequence is CASSQVPDYYEQYF. The CDR3 bases are TGTGCCAGCAGCCAAGTTCCGGACTACTACGAGCAGTACTTC.

The rearrangement links TRBV2 to TRBJ2-2, with no clear D. This CDR3 contains 13 residues. Germline values: CDR1 SNHLY, CDR2 FYNNEI. The V gene lost 8 bases and the J gene lost 1 base, with 8 bases spanning the gap. The CDR3 DNA sequence: TGTGCCAGCCGCAACGGGAACACCGGGGAGCTGTTTTTT. Amino acid sequence: CASRNGNTGELFF.

This clonotype showed up just a few times. The chain joins TRBV7-9 to TRBJ2-7, with D possibly matching TRBD2 (6 bases). Germline CDR1 and CDR2: SEHNR and FQNEAQ (reference sequence). The CDR3 spans 14 residues. V shed 5 bases and J shed 2 bases, with 13 bases lying between them. The CDR3 sequence: CASSTFGGAYEQYF. CDR3 in DNA: TGTGCCAGCAGCACCTTCGGAGGGGCCTACGAGCAGTACTTC. Full variable domain (outside the CDR3, taken from reference TRBV7-9 and TRBJ2-7): DTGVSQNPRHKITKRGQNVTFRCDPISEHNRLYWYRQTLGQGPEFLTYFQNEAQLEKSRLLSDRFSAERPKGSFSTLEIQRTEQGDSAMYLCASSTFGGAYEQYFGPGTRLTVT.